The present entry profiles one T cell receptor (beta chain) with its context. Its antigen is currently unknown. A much larger clone is a single base away; this may be a read error. The data were taken from a study of breast tumors, draining lymph nodes, adjacent tissues. MiXCR, applied by TCRdb to the multiplex PCR reads, yields one record per CDR3 protein. There are about 220,000 distinct CDR3 sequences in the sample; under 40% occur only once, and approximately 3.5% lies in the top ten. The CDR3 has 14 residues. Germline V gives CDR1 SGHTA, CDR2 FQGNSA. Notes on the study in general: Most tumor T cells seemingly derive from lymph node, then expand in tumor. Tumors had less TCR diversity than lymph nodes, more than nontumor tissue.

The lymph nodes were axillary draining lymph nodes from breast cancer patients. Input material: axillary lymph node tissue. The clonotype was recovered from a female donor with breast cancer. Some clones in this sample may be carry-over from other donors' samples. The chain joins TRBV7-2 to TRBJ2-1; D perhaps matches TRBD2 (5 bases). This CDR3 is CASSFDGVTNEQLF. The CDR3 DNA follows: TGTGCCAGCAGCTTTGACGGGGTTACAAATGAGCAGCTCTTC.